These 18 T cell receptor beta chains were sequenced from one sample in a study of blood T cell repertoires in COVID-19. TCRdb's table, derived via immunoSEQ multiplex PCR, lists solely in-frame clones and lacks some. The table has around 210,000 clones, 85% to 90% seen once. Sequencing used peripheral blood. The receptor source for this set is a woman between 70 and 85 years old with acute or convalescent COVID-19.

This clone was picked up a small number of times. The chain employs TRBV5-1 and TRBJ2-7; tentative D call: TRBD1 (5 bases). This CDR3 contains 14 residues. V lost 1 base and J lost 4, with 12 bases in between. In germline, CDR1 is SGHRS, CDR2 YFSETQ. The CDR3 DNA follows: TGCGCCAGCAGCTTGATGGACAAGGGGTACGAGCAGTACTTC. Its protein is CASSLMDKGYEQYF.

This clone was observed a single time. The gene calls are TRBV5-6 and TRBJ1-2, with D tentatively TRBD1 (5 bases). Germline assignment: CDR1 SGHDT and CDR2 YYEEEE. This CDR3 region has 15 residues. Between the trimmed V and J ends, which lost 6 bases and 3 bases, there was a span of 18 bases. The DNA of the CDR3 is TGTGCCAGCACCCCAGACAGTATGTTTCACTATGGCTACACCTTC. Protein sequence: CASTPDSMFHYGYTF.

This sequence joins TRBV5-1 and TRBJ2-6, with TRBD1 matching over 9 bases. V lost 4 bases to trimming and J lost 3 bases; unmatched junction nucleotides: 8. The CDR3 length is 17 residues. Germline V lookup: CDR1 SGHRS, CDR2 YFSETQ. The CDR3 DNA reads as TGCGCCAGCAGCCCCCAACAGGGGGCTGGTGGGGCCAACGTCCTGACTTTC. As protein: CASSPQQGAGGANVLTF. The variable domain in full, completed from reference TRBV5-1 and TRBJ2-6, reads KAGVTQTPRYLIKTRGQQVTLSCSPISGHRSVSWYQQTPGQGLQFLFEYFSETQRNKGNFPGRFSGRQFSNSRSEMNVSTLELGDSALYLCASSPQQGAGGANVLTFGAGSRLTVL.

The rearrangement uses TRBV4-2 and TRBJ1-5, with D unresolved. CDR1 and CDR2 (germline): LGHNA, YNFKEQ. CDR3 length equals 16 residues. Trimming removed 0 bases from V and 7 bases from J, with 16 bases in between. The CDR3 protein is CASSQDTAGFWQPQHF. CDR3 in DNA: TGTGCCAGCAGCCAAGATACAGCGGGGTTTTGGCAGCCCCAGCATTTT.

This chain connects TRBV13 to TRBJ1-1; no firm D call. The CDR3 loop spans 13 amino acids. The germline CDR1 and CDR2 sequences are PRHDT and FYEKMQ (reference sequence). The V end lost 5 bases, the J end lost 9 bases, and 16 bases lay between the germline ends. CDR3 in DNA: TGTGCCAGCAGCACGCGGCAGTGGGAGAAAGCTTTCTTT. This sequence encodes CASSTRQWEKAFF.

In DNA form, the CDR3 reads TGTGCCTCACAACGAAGGGGGAATTCACCCCTCCACTTT. Translating gives CASQRRGNSPLHF. This rearrangement joins TRBV12-3 or TRBV12-4 to TRBJ1-6; a weak D match, TRBD1 (6 bases). This CDR3 has 13 amino acids. Trimming left V 11 bases short and J 7 bases short, with 15 bases between.

The rearrangement uses TRBV5-1 and TRBJ2-7, with D maybe TRBD1 (5 bases). The germline gives CDR1 SGHRS, CDR2 YFSETQ. The V gene lost 2 bases and the J gene lost 3 bases, with 12 bases spanning the gap. The CDR3 loop spans 14 amino acids. The CDR3 is CASSLSGLRYEQYF. In DNA form, the CDR3 reads TGCGCCAGCAGCTTATCAGGGCTACGCTACGAGCAGTACTTC.

J is TRBJ2-5 and V is TRBV11-3; D not resolved. The germline gives CDR1 SGHNT, CDR2 YENEEA. The CDR3 consists of 14 residues. Between the trimmed V and J ends, which lost 5 bases and 1 base, there was a span of 11 bases. CDR3 residues: CASSPRWAQETQYF. CDR3 sequence (DNA): TGTGCCAGCAGCCCCCGGTGGGCCCAAGAGACCCAGTACTTC.

The rearrangement uses TRBV7-9 and TRBJ1-5; D unclear. Germline V CDR1 and CDR2: SEHNR, FQNEAQ (reference sequence). V lost 0 bases and J 9 bases, leaving 12 bases between the germline ends. CDR3 size: 14 residues. In nucleotides, the CDR3 is TGTGCCAGCAGCTTAGCTAACACCCCTTTGCCCCAGCATTTT. Its protein is CASSLANTPLPQHF.

The chain is built from TRBV27 and TRBJ1-4; no clear D gene. The V and J ends lost 4 bases and 6 bases respectively, with 9 bases between them. The CDR3 runs 13 residues. Per germline, CDR1 MNHEY and CDR2 SMNVEV (reference sequence). The CDR3 DNA reads as TGTGCCAGCAGTTCAGAGGGAGATGAAAAACTGTTTTTT. It specifies CASSSEGDEKLFF.

The J gene is TRBJ1-2, the V gene TRBV9; 7 bases are a match to TRBD1. Germline-derived CDR1 and CDR2 are SGDLS and YYNGEE. This CDR3 has 16 amino acids. After removal of 3 bases from V and 1 base from J, the junction contained 9 bases not matched to a gene. The CDR3 DNA reads as TGTGCCAGCAGCGCCCAGGTGGGACAGAGTAACTATGGCTACACCTTC. Protein sequence: CASSAQVGQSNYGYTF.

The chain recombines TRBV18 with TRBJ1-5, with D uncertain. The CDR3 length is 15 residues. CDR1 KGHSH and CDR2 LQKENI come from the germline V gene. V lost 3 bases to trimming and J lost 3 bases, with 12 bases between them. CDR3 region: CASSPFGEINQPQHF. The CDR3 DNA follows: TGTGCCAGCTCACCGTTTGGGGAGATCAATCAGCCCCAGCATTTT.

This chain uses TRBV28 with TRBJ2-7; weak D call: TRBD2 (5 bases). From germline, CDR1 is MDHEN and CDR2 SYDVKM. The V and J ends lost 8 bases and 1 base respectively, with 12 bases between them. This CDR3 is 13 amino acids long. The CDR3 sequence: CASCRSGSYEQYF. The CDR3 region has the DNA TGTGCCAGCTGCCGCTCGGGATCCTACGAGCAGTACTTC.

This chain joins TRBV6-5 and TRBJ2-5; TRBD1 aligns across 10 bases. V dropped 8 bases and J dropped 5; count of bases not matched to a gene: 11. CDR1 is MNHEY, CDR2 SVGAGI, per germline. This CDR3 contains 15 residues. The CDR3 region is CASRPGTGAGETQYF. DNA for the CDR3: TGTGCCAGCCGTCCCGGGACAGGGGCGGGGGAGACCCAGTACTTC.

In its sample, this clone was seen once. This sequence joins TRBV5-1 and TRBJ2-5, with 10 positions matching TRBD2. CDR1 and CDR2 (germline): SGHRS, YFSETQ. V trimming: 2 bases; J trimming: 1 base; junction bases outside the gene matches: 2. This CDR3 has 15 amino acids. Written as DNA, the CDR3 is TGCGCCAGCAGCTTCGGACTAGCGGCCCAAGAGACCCAGTACTTC. Translated, it gives CASSFGLAAQETQYF.

This clone has a handful of counts. The chain carries TRBV25-1 and TRBJ1-1; 7 positions agree with TRBD1. CDR1 is MGHDK and CDR2 is SYGVNS in the germline V gene. The CDR3 covers 16 residues. V was clipped by 0 bases and J by 11 bases; unmatched bases: 15. The CDR3 spells CASSEYEGARNTGAFF. In DNA, the CDR3 is TGTGCCAGCAGTGAATACGAGGGGGCAAGGAACACTGGGGCTTTCTTT.

Worth noting for this clone: Other nucleotide sequences in the sample specify the same CDR3. The chain couples TRBV18 to TRBJ1-1; 9 positions match TRBD1. The junction had 1 base not matched to a gene; V was cut back by 3 bases and J by 8 bases. This CDR3 has 12 residues. Germline V gene data show CDR1 as KGHSH and CDR2 as LQKENI. Here the CDR3 DNA reads TGTGCCAGCTCACCTGACAGGGGGGAAGCTTTCTTT. Its translation is CASSPDRGEAFF.

The chain uses TRBV29-1 and TRBJ1-4, with no clear D. The length of the CDR3 is 14 residues. Germline loops: CDR1 SQVTM, CDR2 ANQGSEA. V lost 3 bases and J 5 bases, leaving 13 bases between the germline ends. The CDR3 loop is CSVDGGPWNEKLFF. For the CDR3, the DNA is TGCAGCGTTGATGGCGGCCCATGGAATGAAAAACTGTTTTTT.